This T cell receptor beta chain was recovered during a study of blood T cell repertoires in COVID-19. Across the whole study: Samples taken during acute and convalescent COVID-19 were collected in the United States, Italy and Spain. PBMCs, B-cell-depleted T cells, or T cells provided the cDNA or gDNA that made up the material.

Per the original methods: The authors estimated nucleated cell counts from reference gene primer amplification. Assay used: immunoSEQ multiplex PCR; TCRdb lists only in-frame clones, some missing. For V, J and clone size, that table is used; D and trimming come from the DNA. The profile covers a few hundred thousand clones, with around 88% appearing a single time and 5.5% to 8.5% taken by the ten largest. Germline CDR1 SGHRS, CDR2 YFSETQ. The CDR3 has 15 amino acids. The trim removed 3 bases at V and 0 bases at J, leaving 5 bases unmatched. The TCR originated in a woman under 40 who had recovered from COVID-19. V gene TRBV5-1 combines with J gene TRBJ1-1; 7 positions agree with TRBD1. The sequencing input was peripheral blood. The CDR3 protein is CASSSTQGMNTEAFF. The CDR3 region has the DNA TGCGCCAGCAGCTCAACACAGGGGATGAACACTGAAGCTTTCTTT.